Below, 26 T cell receptor beta chains from the same sample are listed, as sequenced in a study of T cell responses to AZD1222 COVID-19 vaccine. Clones were sequenced by immunoSEQ multiplex PCR, and TCRdb holds only the in-frame ones, with some missing. The repertoire holds about 180,000 clones, about 91% seen once, with around 10% in the top ten. The sample in question was peripheral blood, obtained 28 days after the second AZD1222 dose. These receptors all come from an adult who received the AZD1222 COVID-19 vaccine.

The genes are TRBV6-4 and TRBJ1-5; the D is unclear. CDR3 length equals 13 residues. Trimming stripped 6 bases from V and 5 bases from J, with 11 bases between. Per the germline V gene, CDR1 is MRHNA and CDR2 is SNTAGT. CDR3 protein: CASSPESDQPQHF. The CDR3 nucleotides read TGTGCCAGCAGCCCTGAGTCCGATCAGCCCCAGCATTTT.

The gene calls are TRBV11-3 and TRBJ2-5; TRBD1 aligns across 9 bases. The CDR3 length is 17 residues. Germline V gene sequence: CDR1 SGHNT, CDR2 YENEEA. V dropped 1 base and J dropped 0; count of bases not matched to a gene: 6. In nucleotides, the CDR3 is TGTGCCAGCAGCTTAGCCCGCGGGACAGGGAACCAAGAGACCCAGTACTTC. This translates into CASSLARGTGNQETQYF.

This clone was counted once. As DNA, the CDR3 is TGTGCCAGCAAACGGGGTCACGATGGGGATACGCAGTATTTT. Amino acids: CASKRGHDGDTQYF. The chain couples TRBV7-3 to TRBJ2-3, with a weak D call TRBD2 (5 bases). CDR1 is SGHTA and CDR2 is FQGTGA in the germline V gene. This CDR3 spans 14 amino acids. V lost 7 bases and J 6 bases, leaving 17 bases between the germline ends.

This chain links TRBV3-1 (or the pseudogene TRBV3-2) with TRBJ2-4, with 10 bases matching TRBD2. The CDR3 totals 20 residues. Germline V CDR1 and CDR2: LGHDT, YNNKEL (reference sequence). The V segment lost 0 bases and the J segment 0 bases; nucleotides outside the gene matches: 11. CDR3 sequence: CASSQESLAGDLLAKNIQYF. The DNA for the CDR3 is TGTGCCAGCAGCCAAGAGTCCCTAGCGGGGGATCTTTTAGCCAAAAACATTCAGTACTTC.

The chain carries TRBV6-6 and TRBJ1-2; D might be TRBD1 (5 bases). The germline V and J ends were trimmed by 6 bases and 12 bases, with 14 bases remaining between them. This CDR3 is built from 11 residues. Germline V lookup: CDR1 MNHNY, CDR2 SVGAGI (reference sequence). DNA for the CDR3: TGTGCCAGCAGGCTGGGGGGGGTTGACACCTTC. This codes for CASRLGGVDTF.

The gene calls are TRBV19 and TRBJ2-7; 10 positions agree with TRBD1. Germline V gene data show CDR1 as LNHDA and CDR2 as SQIVND (reference sequence). The CDR3 contains 13 residues. V lost 4 bases and J lost 5; bases outside the gene matches: 2. The CDR3 spells CASSTGTGDEQYF. CDR3 DNA: TGTGCCAGTAGTACCGGGACAGGGGACGAGCAGTACTTC.

The chain employs TRBV7-6 and TRBJ1-2; 11 nucleotides agree with TRBD1. CDR1 is SGHVS and CDR2 is FNYEAQ in the germline V gene. V gave up 5 bases and J gave up 7 bases; unmatched junction bases: 9. The CDR3 loop spans 15 amino acids. CDR3 amino acids: CASSPSGQGASGYTF. For the CDR3, the DNA is TGTGCCAGCAGCCCCTCCGGACAGGGGGCTAGTGGCTACACCTTC.

The gene calls are TRBV7-2 and TRBJ2-5; 12 nucleotides line up with TRBD2. This CDR3 is built from 15 residues. Trimming took 11 bases from V and 2 from J; bases not matched to a gene: 9. Germline CDR1 is SGHTA and CDR2 is FQGNSA. CDR3 amino acids: CALGASGGGQETQYF. DNA of the CDR3: TGTGCCCTAGGAGCTAGCGGGGGGGGGCAAGAGACCCAGTACTTC.

With respect to this clone: One end of the junction fails to match germline, which may point to a read error. Written as DNA, the CDR3 is TGTGCCAGCAGTTTTAACAGGAACACGAACACCGGGGAACTGTTTTTT. Its translation: CASSFNRNTNTGELFF. The rearrangement links TRBV27 to TRBJ2-2, with D possibly called TRBD1 or TRBD2 (5 bases each). CDR1 is MNHEY, CDR2 SMNVEV, per germline (reference sequence). The CDR3 loop spans 16 amino acids.

The chain links TRBV3-1 (or the pseudogene TRBV3-2) to TRBJ1-1; TRBD1 is a possible D gene (5 bases). The germline V and J ends were trimmed by 0 bases and 5 bases, with 22 bases remaining between them. The CDR3 is made up of 18 amino acids. Germline CDR1 reads LGHDT; CDR2 reads YNNKEL (reference sequence). The CDR3 DNA is TGTGCCAGCAGCCAAGATTGTGGGGGTAAGGAGCTGGAGACTGAAGCTTTCTTT. It yields the protein CASSQDCGGKELETEAFF.

The chain is built from TRBV5-1 and TRBJ1-1, with D uncertain. This CDR3 is 15 amino acids long. Germline V gives CDR1 SGHRS, CDR2 YFSETQ. Deletions cut 0 bases from V and 1 base from J, with 10 bases between. The chain's CDR3 is CASSLVGNGNTEAFF. Written as DNA, the CDR3 is TGCGCCAGCAGCTTGGTGGGAAACGGGAACACTGAAGCTTTCTTT.

The V gene is TRBV7-2, the J gene TRBJ1-1, with D unclear. This CDR3 contains 12 residues. V lost 1 base and J lost 8, with 8 bases in between. Germline V gene lookup returns CDR1 SGHTA and CDR2 FQGNSA. CDR3 region: CASSLGPREAFF. DNA of the CDR3: TGTGCCAGCAGCTTAGGGCCTCGGGAAGCTTTCTTT. The whole variable domain, remainder taken from reference TRBV7-2 and TRBJ1-1, is GAGVSQSPSNKVTEKGKDVELRCDPISGHTALYWYRQSLGQGLEFLIYFQGNSAPDKSGLPSDRFSAERTGGSVSTLTIQRTQQEDSAVYLCASSLGPREAFFGQGTRLTVV.

The rearrangement uses TRBV10-3 and TRBJ1-3; no reliable D call. Germline CDR1 reads ENHRY; CDR2 reads SYGVKD. The CDR3 contains 12 residues. Trimming took off 0 bases at V and 7 bases at J, with 4 bases between the two ends. CDR3 in amino acids: CAISESGNTIYF. The CDR3 coding sequence is TGTGCCATCAGTGAGTCGGGGAACACCATATATTTT.

The chain links TRBV29-1 to TRBJ2-3; D remains ambiguous. The V end was cut by 5 bases, the J end by 1 base, with 10 bases between. Germline-derived CDR1 and CDR2 are SQVTM and ANQGSEA. CDR3 length: 13 residues. CDR3 loop: CSVLTPGTDTQYF. The CDR3 nucleotides read TGCAGCGTTCTGACCCCTGGCACAGATACGCAGTATTTT.

V gene TRBV4-1 combines with J gene TRBJ1-1; possible D gene TRBD1, 6 bases. There are 15 residues in the CDR3. V lost 2 bases to trimming and J lost 4 bases, with 14 bases between them. CDR1 is MGHRA, CDR2 YSYEKL, per germline. For the CDR3, the DNA is TGCGCCAGCAGCCAAAGGCCTGGGGGGGCCACTGAAGCTTTCTTT. This translates into CASSQRPGGATEAFF.

In regard to this clone: This sample also contains other DNA sequences that code for the same CDR3. The chain couples TRBV7-2 to TRBJ1-5, with no clear D. Between the trimmed V and J ends, which lost 1 base and 4 bases, there was a span of 5 bases. Looked up from germline, CDR1 is SGHTA and CDR2 is FQGNSA. The CDR3 consists of 13 residues. The CDR3 protein is CASSLGRNQPQHF. The CDR3 DNA reads as TGTGCCAGCAGCTTAGGCAGGAATCAGCCCCAGCATTTT. Looking up the rest from reference TRBV7-2 and TRBJ1-5 gives the full variable domain: GAGVSQSPSNKVTEKGKDVELRCDPISGHTALYWYRQSLGQGLEFLIYFQGNSAPDKSGLPSDRFSAERTGGSVSTLTIQRTQQEDSAVYLCASSLGRNQPQHFGDGTRLSIL.

The chain employs TRBV3-1 (or the pseudogene TRBV3-2) and TRBJ2-2; possibly TRBD1 for D (5 bases). With 0 bases removed from V and 1 base from J, the gap between germline ends came to 18 bases. Germline CDR1 and CDR2: LGHDT and YNNKEL (reference sequence). The CDR3 runs 19 residues. The CDR3 sequence is CASSQEGQGRLMNTGELFF. Here the CDR3 DNA reads TGTGCCAGCAGCCAAGAAGGGCAGGGTCGGCTTATGAACACCGGGGAGCTGTTTTTT.

This clone was observed once. V is TRBV19 and J is TRBJ1-5, with 9 bases lining up with TRBD1. The length of the CDR3 is 16 residues. V lost 2 bases, J lost 6 bases, and 8 bases stayed unmatched. Looked up from germline, CDR1 is LNHDA and CDR2 is SQIVND (reference sequence). The DNA of the CDR3 is TGTGCCAGTAGTATATTGGAACAGGGGGCTTCTCAGCCCCAGCATTTT. Its protein is CASSILEQGASQPQHF.

The chain uses TRBV3-1 (or the pseudogene TRBV3-2) and TRBJ1-4; D may be TRBD1 (5 bases). The germline V and J ends were trimmed by 1 base and 7 bases, with 19 bases remaining between them. This CDR3 comprises 17 residues. Germline lookup yields CDR1 LGHDT and CDR2 YNNKEL (reference sequence). The CDR3 spells CASSQVAGPRAGEKLFF. CDR3 DNA sequence: TGTGCCAGCAGCCAAGTAGCGGGGCCCCGCGCGGGTGAAAAACTGTTTTTT.

This chain links TRBV6-5 with TRBJ2-7, with D possibly TRBD2 on 6 matching bases. CDR3 size: 16 residues. Trimming left V 4 bases short and J 2 bases short, with 18 bases between. The V gene's germline CDR1 is MNHEY and CDR2 SVGAGI. The CDR3 loop is CASSSQGTVATYEQYF. The DNA of the CDR3 is TGTGCCAGCAGTTCCCAAGGGACTGTTGCAACCTACGAGCAGTACTTC.

This sequence joins TRBV7-6 and TRBJ2-7; 10 positions match TRBD2. The V gene end was trimmed by 2 bases and the J gene end by 7 bases; junction bases not matched to a gene: 11. The CDR3 extends over 16 amino acids. The germline V gene has CDR1 SGHVS and CDR2 FNYEAQ. The CDR3 region has the DNA TGTGCCAGCAGCTTATCCAGCGGGGGGGCTCGTCAAGAGCAGTACTTC. This gives the protein CASSLSSGGARQEQYF.

The chain links TRBV4-1 to TRBJ2-2, with 8 bases fitting TRBD1. The V gene end was trimmed by 3 bases and the J gene end by 4 bases; junction bases not matched to a gene: 7. Germline values: CDR1 MGHRA, CDR2 YSYEKL. CDR3 size: 16 residues. The CDR3 DNA is TGCGCCAGCAGCCAGGTGGGACAGGATCCCACCGGGGAGCTGTTTTTT. Translation gives CASSQVGQDPTGELFF.

The chain joins TRBV28 to TRBJ1-6; D is possibly TRBD1 (6 bases). V gave up 4 bases and J gave up 9 bases, with 16 bases separating them. The CDR3 loop spans 15 amino acids. Germline loops: CDR1 MDHEN, CDR2 SYDVKM. The CDR3 DNA sequence: TGTGCCAGCAGTTGGAGCAGGGGCGACGGTTCACCCCTCCACTTT. It translates to CASSWSRGDGSPLHF. The variable domain in full, with the rest retrieved from reference TRBV28 and TRBJ1-6, is DVKVTQSSRYLVKRTGEKVFLECVQDMDHENMFWYRQDPGLGLRLIYFSYDVKMKEKGDIPEGYSVSREKKERFSLILESASTNQTSMYLCASSWSRGDGSPLHFGNGTRLTVT.

This clone was recorded only once. The chain joins TRBV7-3 to TRBJ2-1, with TRBD1 identical over 9 bases. Germline V gene lookup returns CDR1 SGHTA and CDR2 FQGTGA. Losses at the gene ends were 2 bases for V and 4 bases for J; bases not matched to a gene: 9. The CDR3 contains 17 residues. CDR3 in DNA: TGTGCCAGCAGCTTAGTAGGGAACGGACAGGGGTACAATGAGCAGTTCTTC. Protein: CASSLVGNGQGYNEQFF.

The chain employs TRBV6-2 or TRBV6-3 and TRBJ2-1; 13 positions agree with TRBD2. The V gene end was trimmed by 5 bases and the J gene end by 4 bases; junction bases not matched to a gene: 5. The CDR3 contains 16 residues. Germline loops: CDR1 MNHEY, CDR2 SVGEGT. CDR3 sequence (DNA): TGTGCCAGCAGTCCGACTAGCGGGGGGATTTACAATGAGCAGTTCTTC. This translates into CASSPTSGGIYNEQFF.

J is TRBJ1-2 and V is TRBV18, with D maybe TRBD1 (6 bases). This CDR3 is 15 amino acids long. V lost 3 bases to trimming and J lost 3 bases, with 14 bases between them. From germline, CDR1 is KGHSH and CDR2 LQKENI. The DNA for the CDR3 is TGTGCCAGCTCACCTAACAGGGCAACTCACTATGGCTACACCTTC. This encodes CASSPNRATHYGYTF.